This is a list of T cell receptor beta chains from one sample in a study of a mutant IDH1 vaccine in newly diagnosed glioma. No antigen has been identified for these receptors. TCRdb's table, derived via immunoSEQ multiplex PCR, lists solely in-frame clones and lacks some. The sample carries over 45,000 clones, roughly 80% recorded once. The source material was PBMCs, sampled from a glioma patient whose treatment included an IDH1 peptide vaccine. The origin of the receptors is a middle-aged man with glioma. The CDR3 runs from the conserved cysteine through the conserved F or W. A D gene is named only where the DNA matches it firmly. Some rows have no size entry. The others give once, few or many, or a class for an expanded clone.

-	-	TRBJ2-7	TRBV27	TGTGCCAGCAGTCCAAAGGGGCTCCGAGAGTCCTACGAGCAGTACTTC	CASSPKGLRESYEQYF
-	-	TRBJ2-5	TRBV5-1	TGCGCCAGCAGCCCCGGAGAGACCCAGTACTTC	CASSPGETQYF
-	-	TRBJ1-6	TRBV7-8	TGTGCCAGCAGCTTAGATGGCTCCAGCTCCTATAATTCACCCCTCCACTTT	CASSLDGSSSYNSPLHF
-	-	TRBJ2-7	TRBV7-9	TGTGCCAGCAGCTTAGCATGGGGGGCCGGGACCTACGAGCAGTACTTC	CASSLAWGAGTYEQYF
few	-	TRBJ1-5	TRBV9	TGTGCCAGCAGCGTCGGGACGGAAAGCAATCAGCCCCAGCATTTT	CASSVGTESNQPQHF
-	-	TRBJ2-5	TRBV18	TGTGCCAGCTCACCCCTTGTGGCAGAAGCCCAGTACTTC	CASSPLVAEAQYF
-	-	TRBJ2-5	TRBV5-6	TGTGCCAGCAGCCCATTGGAGCGGGACATCCAAGAGACCCAGTACTTC	CASSPLERDIQETQYF
-	TRBD1	TRBJ1-6	TRBV18	TGTGCCAGCTCAAAACAGGGGGCTGGCTATAATTCACCCCTCCACTTT	CASSKQGAGYNSPLHF
-	-	TRBJ1-2	TRBV7-9	TGTGCCAGCAGCCGCGGGGGGGCAGGGGGCTACACCTTC	CASSRGGAGGYTF
-	-	TRBJ1-2	TRBV6-5	TGTGCCAGCAGTTACGGCGGGCTGAACTATGGCTACACCTTC	CASSYGGLNYGYTF
-	-	TRBJ2-5	TRBV11-3	TGTGCCAGCAGCTTGACCCTGTCCGGGACCCAGTACTTC	CASSLTLSGTQYF
-	-	TRBJ2-6	TRBV10-2	TGCGCCAGCAGTACGGCAGGGGCATCGGGGGCCAACGTCCTGACTTTC	CASSTAGASGANVLTF
-	-	TRBJ2-3	TRBV21-1	TGTGCCAGCAGCGAAAGACAGCGGGGGCCTTACACAGATACGCAGTATTTT	CASSERQRGPYTDTQYF
-	-	TRBJ1-2	TRBV30	TGTGCCTGGAGTGGGAATGGTAACTATGGCTACACCTTC	CAWSGNGNYGYTF
-	-	TRBJ1-4	TRBV9	TGTGCCAGCAGCCCACCAACGTCAGGGGCGGAAAAACTGTTTTTT	CASSPPTSGAEKLFF
few	TRBD2	TRBJ2-5	TRBV6-1	TGTGCCAGCAGTGAGGGTAGCGGGGGGGCAGAGACCCAGTACTTC	CASSEGSGGAETQYF
once	-	TRBJ2-3	TRBV11-3	TGTGCCAGCAGCCTGGGAGCGCAGGTAGATACGCAGTATTTT	CASSLGAQVDTQYF
-	TRBD2	TRBJ2-3	TRBV4-2	TGTGCCAGCAGCCAAGGACTAGCGGGGGGCACAGATACGCAGTATTTT	CASSQGLAGGTDTQYF
-	-	TRBJ1-1	TRBV2	TGTGCCAGCAGTGCGGGGCACCTGAACACTGAAGCTTTCTTT	CASSAGHLNTEAFF
few	TRBD1	TRBJ1-1	TRBV7-9	TGTGCCAGCAGCTTACGACAGGGCGTACTTGAAGCTTTCTTT	CASSLRQGVLEAFF
-	-	TRBJ2-2	TRBV25-1	TGTGCCAGCAGTGATCACGAGGGAAATGCGAACACCGGGGAGCTGTTTTTT	CASSDHEGNANTGELFF
-	TRBD1	TRBJ1-1	TRBV2	TGTGCCAGCAACGGACAGGGTATGAACACTGAAGCTTTCTTT	CASNGQGMNTEAFF
-	-	TRBJ1-3	TRBV9	TGTGCCAGCAGCGCTGGGACGGCGAAGGTGGACACCATATATTTT	CASSAGTAKVDTIYF
few	TRBD1	TRBJ2-7	TRBV4-2	TGTGCCAGCAGCCAGGGCGGGACAGGCACTTACGAGCAGTACTTC	CASSQGGTGTYEQYF
-	TRBD2	TRBJ2-1	TRBV6-6	TGTGCCAGCAGTTGGTCGGCGGGGGGGGACAATGAGCAGTTCTTC	CASSWSAGGDNEQFF
-	-	TRBJ2-5	TRBV6-5	TGTGCCAGCAGTCCCCGACGGCTGATTGAGACCCAGTACTTC	CASSPRRLIETQYF
-	TRBD2	TRBJ2-7	TRBV7-8	TGTGCCAGCAGCTTAGGGGGACTAGCGGGCGAGCAGTACTTC	CASSLGGLAGEQYF
-	TRBD2	TRBJ2-2	TRBV7-9	TGTGCCAGCAGCCCCCCGGGACTAGCGGGGGTACATACCGGGGAGCTGTTTTTT	CASSPPGLAGVHTGELFF
-	TRBD1	TRBJ2-6	TRBV19	TGTGCCAGTAGTAGGGACAGGGGAACTGGGGCCAACGTCCTGACTTTC	CASSRDRGTGANVLTF
-	-	TRBJ2-7	TRBV2	TGTGCCAGCAGGTGGAGTTACGAGCAGTACTTC	CASRWSYEQYF
-	-	TRBJ1-3	TRBV27	TGTGCCAGCAGCCGTAATGAAGGAAACACCATATATTTT	CASSRNEGNTIYF
-	-	TRBJ1-4	TRBV5-8	TGTGCCAGCAGCTTGTCGAGCCTCAGTGAAAAACTGTTTTTT	CASSLSSLSEKLFF
-	-	TRBJ1-1	TRBV2	TGTGCCAGCAGTGAAATCAGGCAGGGGAACACTGAAGCTTTCTTT	CASSEIRQGNTEAFF
-	-	TRBJ1-5	TRBV7-8	TGTGCCAGCAGCTTAAAGGTAGCCGGGACACAAAATCAGCCCCAGCATTTT	CASSLKVAGTQNQPQHF
few	-	TRBJ1-5	TRBV4-1	TGCGCCAGCGCGTTGAGAAACGAACAGCCCCAGCATTTT	CASALRNEQPQHF
-	-	TRBJ1-5	TRBV7-8	TGTGCCAGCAGCTTATATCAGGGTCCCAGTCAGCCCCAGCATTTT	CASSLYQGPSQPQHF
-	-	TRBJ2-7	TRBV10-3	TGTGCCATCAGTGGACTAGTCAACGAGCAGTACTTC	CAISGLVNEQYF
-	-	TRBJ2-5	TRBV18	TGTGCCAGCTCACCAGGACGGCAAGAGACCCAGTACTTC	CASSPGRQETQYF
few	TRBD1	TRBJ1-5	TRBV30	TGTGCCTGGAGTCGGGACAGCTATAGGAAGCCCCAGCATTTT	CAWSRDSYRKPQHF
-	-	TRBJ1-1	TRBV7-2	TGTGCCAGCAGGGCCTGGAACACTGAAGCTTTCTTT	CASRAWNTEAFF
-	TRBD1	TRBJ2-5	TRBV2	TGTGCCAGCAGTCTGACAGGGACGCAGACCCAGTACTTC	CASSLTGTQTQYF
-	-	TRBJ2-3	TRBV18	TGTGCCAGCTCACCTTCGGGGGATACGCAGTATTTT	CASSPSGDTQYF
once	TRBD2	TRBJ2-2	TRBV7-9	TGTGCCAGCAGCCCGTTGGCACTAGCGGTAACCGGGGAGCTGTTTTTT	CASSPLALAVTGELFF
-	-	TRBJ1-6	TRBV2	TGTGCCAGCGCCCGCATAGACTATTCACCCCTCCACTTT	CASARIDYSPLHF
once	-	TRBJ1-5	TRBV29-1	TGCAGCGTTGCCGAGCGGGGGGCAGGTCAGCCCCAGCATTTT	CSVAERGAGQPQHF
-	-	TRBJ2-6	TRBV2	TGTGCCAGCAGTCTCAGCTCTGGGGCCAACGTCCTGACTTTC	CASSLSSGANVLTF
-	TRBD1	TRBJ2-7	TRBV2	TGTGCCAGCAGGGGGACAGGAGACTACGAGCAGTACTTC	CASRGTGDYEQYF
-	-	TRBJ2-7	TRBV6-6	TGTGCCAGCAGTTACTCGGGGGGGGGCCCCTACGAGCAGTACTTC	CASSYSGGGPYEQYF
-	-	TRBJ1-5	TRBV6-5	TGTGCCAGCAGTTCCTTCTCGCGGGGTAGCAATCAGCCCCAGCATTTT	CASSSFSRGSNQPQHF
-	-	TRBJ1-6	TRBV5-8	TGTGCCAGCAGTTTCGGGAGCTCCTATAATTCACCCCTCCACTTT	CASSFGSSYNSPLHF
-	-	TRBJ2-4	TRBV19	TGTGCCAGTAGTCCTGGGACCCGGGGCAACATTCAGTACTTC	CASSPGTRGNIQYF
-	-	TRBJ2-7	TRBV9	TGTGCCAGCAGCGTAGAAGGGGGTAGCTCCTACGAGCAGTACTTC	CASSVEGGSSYEQYF